This T cell receptor (beta chain) was profiled in a study of a mutant IDH1 vaccine in newly diagnosed glioma (dated by TCRdb to 2020 to 2023). Regarding the complete study: Vaccination started 4-6 weeks after radiotherapy alone, or was given together with temozolomide cycles in the groups whose treatment included chemotherapy. Of the approximately 32 treated patients, 62.5% were male and around 40% were female, and the mean age was 40.4 years. Prior to enrollment, patients had been given standard therapy consisting of radiotherapy alone, temozolomide alone, or radiochemotherapy with temozolomide, with the combination given to most patients. The week-35 safety follow-up was designated visit V12, and the week-47 end of study was designated visit V13. Peripheral blood was collected at six visits: V03 (baseline), V05, V07, V10, V12 and V13. For exploratory analyses, longitudinal TCRB deep sequencing was carried out in about 26 treated patients wherever samples were available. Overall study outcomes, separate from this receptor: No apparent relationship was observed between pseudoprogression and alterations in the top peripheral T cell clonotypes detected by TCRB sequencing. Vaccine-induced immune responses across multiple MHC alleles were detected in approximately 94% of patients. The authors noted that analyses of patient blood samples could not be reproduced because of sample limitations. PBMC samples for TCRB deep sequencing were selected based on availability.

As for this clone: It has no known antigen specificity. No much larger clone is present one base from it, and per-base qualities are unavailable.

Per the publication, the time point label means: week 35, safety follow-up. Each vaccine dose, consisting of 300 ug of a 20-mer mutant IDH1 peptide in Montanide, was administered subcutaneously with topical imiquimod. Eight vaccinations were administered to patients in weeks 1, 3, 5, 7, 11, 15, 19 and 23, corresponding to visits V03 through V10. All donors had newly diagnosed IDH1-mutant astrocytomas of WHO grade 3 or 4 that showed loss of nuclear ATRX. The samples were drawn from NOA16, a multicentre, single-arm, open-label phase I trial in Germany that tested a mutant IDH1 peptide vaccine in humans for the first time. The DNeasy Blood and Tissue Kit was used to extract genomic DNA from EDTA blood for TCRB sequencing. Inclusive of the bounding cysteine and phenylalanine, the CDR3 is 14 residues long. The sequence is cut down to CDR3 DNA, 42 bases in frame from base 1. Based on the germline V gene (reference sequence), the CDR1 and CDR2 sequences are GTSNPN and SVGIG. Unmatched junction bases come to 9, with V trimmed by 6 bases and J by 3 bases.

The library was prepared using the immunoSEQ multiplex PCR assay. Rearranged TCR beta chain sequences were amplified using the hsTCRB Kit according to the manufacturer's protocol. TCRB libraries were sequenced on an Illumina MiSeq. On the authors' methods: The kit vendor's proprietary platform handled demultiplexing, trimming and gene mapping. This is the immuneACCESS table as TCRdb keeps it, with only in-frame sequences that have V and J called. A part of the clones is gone; compared with another copy, unresolved V genes explain less than half, and the rest is unexplained. The D gene and trimming were derived from the DNA, and the V and J assignments and clone size from that table. The sample table records around 41,000 clones; around 87% of these occur just once. Together, the top ten hold 1.5% of the sample.

Recombination joined TRBV30 with TRBJ1-2; TRBD1 matches 8 bases in the middle. This clonotype was sampled from a man in his forties with glioma. The material sequenced was PBMCs, taken from a glioma patient whose treatment included an IDH1 peptide vaccine. The CDR3 protein is CACGTGTGHYGYTF. The sequenced DNA: TGTGCCTGTGGGACCGGGACAGGCCACTATGGCTACACCTTC.